These 8 T cell receptor beta chains originate from one sample sequenced in a study of blood T cell repertoires in COVID-19. Method: immunoSEQ multiplex PCR; TCRdb's copy keeps in-frame clones and lacks some. The table has approximately 190,000 clones, 84% seen once. The sequencing sample was made of PBMCs or T cells enriched from blood (not recorded which). All receptors derive from a man between 40 and 49 years old who had recovered from COVID-19.

This sequence joins TRBV19 and TRBJ2-1, with 10 bases fitting TRBD2. Germline V gives CDR1 LNHDA, CDR2 SQIVND (reference sequence). CDR3 length: 15 amino acids. V was pared by 1 base and J by 10 bases, with 7 bases of the junction left unmatched. CDR3 amino acids: CASSIAPSGGSEQFF. As DNA, the CDR3 is TGTGCCAGTAGTATAGCCCCTAGCGGGGGCTCCGAGCAGTTCTTC.

This clone was counted only a few times. CDR3 in DNA: TGCAGTGCTAGTAACAGGGTCGAAGCTTTCTTT. Amino acid sequence: CSASNRVEAFF. The V and J genes are TRBV20-1 and TRBJ1-1; the D gene is possibly TRBD1 (6 bases). CDR1 is DFQATT and CDR2 is SNEGSKA in the germline V gene (reference sequence). V lost 3 bases to trimming and J lost 8 bases, with 10 bases between them. This CDR3 is built from 11 residues.

The table lists this clone with a few counts. The J gene is TRBJ1-6, the V gene TRBV5-4, with D possibly being TRBD1 (5 bases). V was clipped by 0 bases and J by 5 bases, with 9 bases between them. Looked up from germline, CDR1 is SGHNT and CDR2 is YYREEE (reference sequence). CDR3 size: 15 residues. CDR3 amino acids: CASSLAGRDNSPLHF. The CDR3 nucleotides read TGTGCCAGCAGCTTGGCCGGCAGGGATAATTCACCCCTCCACTTT.

V gene TRBV7-9 combines with J gene TRBJ2-5; the match to TRBD1 covers 9 bases. Trimming at V came to 1 base and at J to 5 bases, leaving 5 bases not matched to a gene. This CDR3 is 15 amino acids long. Germline loops: CDR1 SEHNR, CDR2 FQNEAQ (reference sequence). This CDR3 reads CASSLVGQGWETQYF. CDR3 sequence (DNA): TGTGCCAGCAGCTTAGTTGGACAGGGGTGGGAGACCCAGTACTTC.

In this sample, this clone turned up a few times. The genes are TRBV12-3 or TRBV12-4 and TRBJ1-3, with D hard to call. The V gene lost 5 bases and the J gene lost 0 bases, with 5 bases spanning the gap. The CDR3 is 13 amino acids. The CDR3 nucleotides are TGTGCCAGCAGTCCAGGCTCTGGAAACACCATATATTTT. As protein: CASSPGSGNTIYF.

On this clone: At one of its ends the junction is not consistent with the germline gene, which may arise from a read error. The chain carries TRBV30 and TRBJ2-3; 10 nucleotides match TRBD2. Germline V gives CDR1 GTSNPN, CDR2 SVGIG (reference sequence). This CDR3 region has 13 residues. This CDR3 reads CAGSGGAIDTQYF. In DNA form, the CDR3 reads TGTGCCGGGAGCGGGGGGGCAATAGATACGCAGTATTTT.

This chain joins TRBV9 and TRBJ1-1; D remains ambiguous. CDR1 and CDR2 from the germline V gene are SGDLS and YYNGEE. This CDR3 region has 14 residues. The V and J ends lost 2 bases and 6 bases respectively, with 14 bases between them. In DNA, the CDR3 is TGTGCCAGCAGCGTCGGCGGGCTGAGGGCTGAAGCTTTCTTT. Amino acid sequence: CASSVGGLRAEAFF.

The chain carries TRBV12-3 or TRBV12-4 and TRBJ1-1, with D possibly matching TRBD1 (5 bases). Trimming left V 0 bases short and J 5 bases short, with 7 bases between. The CDR3 length is 13 residues. The CDR3: CASSLAQGTEAFF. The CDR3, as DNA: TGTGCCAGCAGTTTAGCTCAGGGTACTGAAGCTTTCTTT.